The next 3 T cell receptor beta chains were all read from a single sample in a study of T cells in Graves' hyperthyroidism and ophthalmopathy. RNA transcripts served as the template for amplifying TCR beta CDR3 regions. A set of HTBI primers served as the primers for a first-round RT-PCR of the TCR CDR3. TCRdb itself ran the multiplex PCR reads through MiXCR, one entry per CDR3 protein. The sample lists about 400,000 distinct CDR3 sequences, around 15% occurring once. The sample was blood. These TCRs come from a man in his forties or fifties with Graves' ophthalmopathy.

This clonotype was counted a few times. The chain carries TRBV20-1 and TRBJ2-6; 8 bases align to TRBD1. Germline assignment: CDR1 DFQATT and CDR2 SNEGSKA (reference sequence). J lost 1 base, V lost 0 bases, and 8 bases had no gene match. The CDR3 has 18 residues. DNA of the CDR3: TGCAGTGCTAGAGACCTCAGGGGGCCTGGGTCTGGGGCCAACGTCCTGACTTTC. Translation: CSARDLRGPGSGANVLTF.

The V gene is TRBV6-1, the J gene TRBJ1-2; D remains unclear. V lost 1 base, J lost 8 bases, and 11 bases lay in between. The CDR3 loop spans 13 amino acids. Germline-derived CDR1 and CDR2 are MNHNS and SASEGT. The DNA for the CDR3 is TGTGCCAGCAGTGAAGTAAGTCTACAGGGCTACACCTTC. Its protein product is CASSEVSLQGYTF.

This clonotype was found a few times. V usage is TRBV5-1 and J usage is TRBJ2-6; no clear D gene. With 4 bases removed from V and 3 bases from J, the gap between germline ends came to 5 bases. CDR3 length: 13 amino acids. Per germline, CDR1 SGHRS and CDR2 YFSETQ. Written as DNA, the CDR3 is TGCGCCAGCAGCGAAGGTGGGGCCAACGTCCTGACTTTC. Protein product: CASSEGGANVLTF.